Described below is a single T cell receptor (beta chain) sequence and its context. The data belong to a study of blood T cell repertoires in COVID-19. The wider study: The study drew acute and convalescent COVID-19 samples from the United States, Italy and Spain.

Germline values: CDR1 MDHEN, CDR2 SYDVKM. This CDR3 has 16 amino acids. J gave up 2 bases and V 7 bases, and 13 bases lay outside the gene matches. Cohort 3 donors counted as recovered after two negative PCRs, clearance, or resolved symptoms. Sequencing used immunoSEQ multiplex PCR; TCRdb keeps in-frame clones, though not all of them. The sample lists more than 85,000 clones, 80% to 90% occurring once. V gene TRBV28 combines with J gene TRBJ2-7, with 8 bases matching TRBD2. The source material was PBMCs or T cells enriched from blood (not recorded which). The receptor comes from a woman between 50 and 59 years old who had recovered from COVID-19. CDR3 loop: CASTPAAGLEAYEQYF. Written as DNA, the CDR3 is TGTGCCAGCACCCCCGCGGCGGGACTAGAGGCCTACGAGCAGTACTTC. The full variable domain, rest sourced from reference TRBV28 and TRBJ2-7, is DVKVTQSSRYLVKRTGEKVFLECVQDMDHENMFWYRQDPGLGLRLIYFSYDVKMKEKGDIPEGYSVSREKKERFSLILESASTNQTSMYLCASTPAAGLEAYEQYFGPGTRLTVT.